The rows below give T cell receptor beta chains drawn from one sample of a study of cytomegalovirus exposure and HLA in healthy donors. The assay was immunoSEQ multiplex PCR, and TCRdb's table has in-frame clones only and misses some. Counted here are about 120,000 clones, about three quarters occurring once; the ten biggest clones make up 2.5% to 3%. Sequencing was performed on PBMCs. Receptors originate from a woman in her 40s in good health and CMV-seropositive. CDR3s include the opening cysteine and the closing phenylalanine or tryptophan. The D gene is left open where the match is weak. Clone size, where shown, is once, few, many, or a class for clones that have expanded.

>TRBV10-3|TRBJ2-5|TRBD1|-
TGTGCCATCGCTCCCAGGGGGCTCGGAGAGACCCAGTACTTC
CAIAPRGLGETQYF
>TRBV9|TRBJ2-2|TRBD1|once
TGTGCCAGCAGCGTAGGGGCCGGCCAGGGGGCCACCGGGGAGCTGTTTTTT
CASSVGAGQGATGELFF
>TRBV7-6|TRBJ2-2|-|once
TGTGCCAGCAGCTTCGGGGGGCCGGGCACCGGGGAGCTGTTTTTT
CASSFGGPGTGELFF
>TRBV12-5|TRBJ2-7|TRBD1|-
TGTGCTAGTGGTCCGGGACAGCTCTCCTACGAGCAGTACTTC
CASGPGQLSYEQYF
>TRBV7-6|TRBJ2-7|TRBD1|-
TGTGCCAGCAACTTAGGTCCAGGGGGAACCTACGAGCAGTACTTC
CASNLGPGGTYEQYF
>TRBV5-1|TRBJ2-5|-|once
TGCGCCAGCAGCTGGGGGACATCCCAAGAGACCCAGTACTTC
CASSWGTSQETQYF
>TRBV5-1|TRBJ2-5|-|-
TGCGCCAGCAGCTTAGACCGAGGGAGGGAGACCCAGTACTTC
CASSLDRGRETQYF
>TRBV29-1|TRBJ2-1|TRBD2|-
TGCAGCGTTGGGTATTTGGGTAGCGGGGGGGGGTCCTACAATGAGCAGTTCTTC
CSVGYLGSGGGSYNEQFF
>TRBV11-1|TRBJ2-7|TRBD1|-
TGTGCCAGCAGCTTCGGGACAGACTACGAGCAGTACTTC
CASSFGTDYEQYF
>TRBV6-5|TRBJ2-7|-|-
TGTGCCAGCAGTTACTCTTTTGCAGCCTACGAGCAGTACTTC
CASSYSFAAYEQYF
>TRBV19|TRBJ1-2|TRBD1|-
TGTGCCAGTACCACTGGACAGGAGCGGAATGGCTACACCTTC
CASTTGQERNGYTF
>TRBV2|TRBJ1-5|TRBD1|-
TGTGCCAGCAGTGAAGACGGGACAGGATCGAAACGGCAGCATTTT
CASSEDGTGSKRQHF
>TRBV7-9|TRBJ2-2|-|-
TGTGCCAGCAAAATGGCTAGCGACACCGGGGAGCTGTTTTTT
CASKMASDTGELFF
>TRBV19|TRBJ2-7|-|-
TGTGCCAGTAAGGACCAGGGCTCCTACGAGCAGTACTTC
CASKDQGSYEQYF
>TRBV7-2|TRBJ2-7|-|few
TGTGCCAGCAGCTGGGGCTCTAGCTACGAGCAGTACTTC
CASSWGSSYEQYF
>TRBV5-4|TRBJ2-7|TRBD1|-
TGTGCCAGCAGCTCCGGGACAGGGAGCTCCTACGAGCAGTACTTC
CASSSGTGSSYEQYF
>TRBV9|TRBJ1-2|TRBD1|-
TGTGCCAGCAGCGGGGGACAGGCGACTATGCTCTATGGCTACACCTTC
CASSGGQATMLYGYTF
>TRBV18|TRBJ2-7|-|-
TGTGCCAGCTCAGAAAACAGGGTCTTACACGAGCAGTACTTC
CASSENRVLHEQYF
>TRBV7-2|TRBJ1-6|-|-
TGTGCCAGCAGCTTAGAGGAGCGGGGGTCACCCCTCCACTTT
CASSLEERGSPLHF
>TRBV27|TRBJ2-1|-|-
TGTGCCAGCAGTTTAGGTGGGGGCCCCCGTACTGAGCAGTTCTTC
CASSLGGGPRTEQFF
>TRBV7-9|TRBJ2-6|-|-
TGTGCCAGCAGCCCCTTAGGGGCCAACGTCCTGACTTTC
CASSPLGANVLTF
>TRBV5-1|TRBJ2-3|-|-
TGCGCCAGCAGCTTGGTCGGGACAGCGGGCGGGCCAGATACGCAGTATTTT
CASSLVGTAGGPDTQYF
>TRBV6-5|TRBJ1-2|-|-
TGTGCCAGCAGTTACGCCGAAGGGGAAAACTATGGCTACACCTTC
CASSYAEGENYGYTF
>TRBV6-5|TRBJ1-1|-|-
TGTGCCAGCAGTTTTGGGGGGAAGGGCACTGAAGCTTTCTTT
CASSFGGKGTEAFF
>TRBV19|TRBJ1-1|TRBD1|-
TGTGCCAGTAGCCGACAGGGGGAGGAAACTTTCTTT
CASSRQGEETFF
>TRBV10-3|TRBJ1-2|-|-
TGTGCCATCAGTGACAGGGTGGGTGGCTACACCTTC
CAISDRVGGYTF
>TRBV29-1|TRBJ2-2|-|-
TGCAGCGTCCCCCGGGTGAGGGGGGGGCACACCGGGGAGCTGTTTTTT
CSVPRVRGGHTGELFF
>TRBV5-1|TRBJ2-5|-|-
TGCGCCAGCAGCGCGCAAACAGGGTCCCAAGAGACCCAGTACTTC
CASSAQTGSQETQYF
>TRBV19|TRBJ1-2|TRBD1|-
TGTGCCAGTAGTGAGGACAGGGGAAAGAGTGGCTACACCTTC
CASSEDRGKSGYTF
>TRBV19|TRBJ1-6|-|-
TGTGCCAGTAGTCCCCCCGGCGGCGGCGGTTCACCCCTCCACTTT
CASSPPGGGGSPLHF
>TRBV23-1|TRBJ2-7|TRBD1|-
TGCGCCAGCAGTCAGACATTCGGACAGGGACCCACCTTTGAAGAGCAGTACTTC
CASSQTFGQGPTFEEQYF
>TRBV5-6|TRBJ1-2|-|-
TGTGCCAGCAGCTTGCAGGGCGGCTACACCTTC
CASSLQGGYTF
>TRBV5-4|TRBJ2-6|-|few
TGTGCCAGCAGCTTGGTTACAGGGTCTGGGGCCAACGTCCTGACTTTC
CASSLVTGSGANVLTF
>TRBV29-1|TRBJ1-1|TRBD1|-
TGCAGCGCCCCGGACAGGGTTATGAACACTGAAGCTTTCTTT
CSAPDRVMNTEAFF
>TRBV12-1|TRBJ2-6|-|-
TGTGCCCGCCCTACAGGGATCCTCTCTGGGGCCAACGTCCTGACTTTC
CARPTGILSGANVLTF
>TRBV9|TRBJ2-2|-|once
TGTGCCAGCAGCATAGGGGGGCAGGGGAACACCGGGGAGCTGTTTTTT
CASSIGGQGNTGELFF
>TRBV2|TRBJ2-5|-|once
TGTGCCAGCAGTGATGGAGGGAGGGAGACCCAGTACTTC
CASSDGGRETQYF
>TRBV2|TRBJ2-5|TRBD2|-
TGTGCCGGCCGCACCCCGGGGGGGGGACAAGAGACCCAGTACTTC
CAGRTPGGGQETQYF
>TRBV6-5|TRBJ2-7|-|-
TGTGCCAGCAGCCCTAGGACAGACAACTCCTACGAGCAGTACTTC
CASSPRTDNSYEQYF
>TRBV14|TRBJ1-5|-|-
TGTGCCAGCAGCCAGCAGGGTTACCAGCCCCAGCATTTT
CASSQQGYQPQHF
>TRBV6-5|TRBJ2-7|TRBD1|once
TGTGCCAGCAGTTGGGGGACAGGAACAGCAGGCTACGAGCAGTACTTC
CASSWGTGTAGYEQYF
>TRBV9|TRBJ2-7|-|-
TGTGCCAGCAGCCCCGGGTCGGGGTCTCACGAGCAGTACTTC
CASSPGSGSHEQYF
>TRBV12-5|TRBJ2-5|-|few
TGTGCTAGTGGTTTGGTTCGCACGGGTCCGCAAGAGACCCAGTACTTC
CASGLVRTGPQETQYF
>TRBV7-9|TRBJ2-3|TRBD2|-
TGTGCCAGCAGCTTAGGGACTAGCGGTAACACAGATACGCAGTATTTT
CASSLGTSGNTDTQYF
>TRBV5-8|TRBJ1-1|-|few
TGTGCCAGCAGCTTTGGCTCAAACACTGAAGCTTTCTTT
CASSFGSNTEAFF
>TRBV19|TRBJ1-2|TRBD1|-
TGTGCCAGTAGTAGAGGACAGGGAGGGTATGGCTACACCTTC
CASSRGQGGYGYTF
>TRBV7-7|TRBJ2-2|-|-
TGTGCTAGCAGCTTAGGAGGTAGCTTGAACACCGGGGAGCTGTTTTTT
CASSLGGSLNTGELFF
>TRBV4-1|TRBJ2-1|TRBD2|-
TGCGCCAGCAGCCAAGCTTCCAGACTAGCGGGGGGGCCCCGTGGTGAGCAGTTCTTC
CASSQASRLAGGPRGEQFF
>TRBV27|TRBJ2-5|TRBD2|-
TGTGCCAGCAGTCTCCCCGGGACTAGCGACGAGACCCAGTACTTC
CASSLPGTSDETQYF
>TRBV6-1|TRBJ2-7|-|-
TGTGCCAGCAGTGACGTCTCCCCACTCGGGCAGTACTTC
CASSDVSPLGQYF
>TRBV27|TRBJ2-7|TRBD1|-
TGTGCCAGCAGTCCCCTTCGGGACAGGGCCCTCTACGAGCAGTACTTC
CASSPLRDRALYEQYF
>TRBV7-2|TRBJ2-7|-|-
TGTGCCAGCAGCTTAGTGATGGGAGCCCCCTACGAGCAGTACTTC
CASSLVMGAPYEQYF
>TRBV2|TRBJ2-3|-|-
TGTGCCAGCAGTGAGAGCCCATCAGATACGCAGTATTTT
CASSESPSDTQYF